These 20 T cell receptor beta chains originate from one sample sequenced in a study of cytomegalovirus exposure and HLA in healthy donors. Primers included in the PCR were 60 Vbeta and 13 Jbeta primers. Profiled with immunoSEQ multiplex PCR; TCRdb holds only in-frame clones, not every one. The sample table sets out about 50,000 clones. What was sequenced was PBMCs. These receptors were obtained from a woman under 30 in good health and CMV-seronegative.

The chain employs TRBV19 and TRBJ2-7; 7 bases align to TRBD1. The germline CDR1 and CDR2 sequences are LNHDA and SQIVND (reference sequence). The CDR3 spans 17 residues. The junction had 13 bases not matched to a gene; V was cut back by 3 bases and J by 2 bases. The CDR3 region has the DNA TGTGCCAGTAGTATCAGAGAAGGGCCGACAGGGACCTACGAGCAGTACTTC. Translated: CASSIREGPTGTYEQYF. Filled out from reference TRBV19 and TRBJ2-7, the complete variable domain reads DGGITQSPKYLFRKEGQNVTLSCEQNLNHDAMYWYRQDPGQGLRLIYYSQIVNDFQKGDIAEGYSVSREKKESFPLTVTSAQKNPTAFYLCASSIREGPTGTYEQYFGPGTRLTVT.

The rearrangement uses TRBV29-1 and TRBJ2-7; tentatively, D is TRBD2 (5 bases). Per germline, CDR1 SQVTM and CDR2 ANQGSEA. Deletions cut 2 bases from V and 3 bases from J, with 14 bases between. This CDR3 is built from 14 residues. This CDR3 is CSVENGPGSYEQYF. In DNA, the CDR3 is TGCAGCGTTGAAAATGGGCCGGGGAGCTACGAGCAGTACTTC.

The J gene is TRBJ1-2, the V gene TRBV5-1; D possibly corresponds to TRBD1 (5 bases). Germline V gene lookup returns CDR1 SGHRS and CDR2 YFSETQ. Trimming removed 3 bases from V and 4 bases from J, with 13 bases in between. The length of the CDR3 is 14 residues. CDR3 bases: TGCGCCAGCAGCTCCGGGGGGGGAGTCTATGGCTACACCTTC. It specifies CASSSGGGVYGYTF. The full variable domain, with the rest looked up from reference TRBV5-1 and TRBJ1-2, is KAGVTQTPRYLIKTRGQQVTLSCSPISGHRSVSWYQQTPGQGLQFLFEYFSETQRNKGNFPGRFSGRQFSNSRSEMNVSTLELGDSALYLCASSSGGGVYGYTFGSGTRLTVV.

The CDR3 bases are TGTGCCAGCAGTGTAGGCAGGGGGCTTACCGGGGAGCTGTTTTTT. This gives the protein CASSVGRGLTGELFF. The chain has TRBV6-1 and TRBJ2-2; 8 nucleotides match TRBD1. CDR1 MNHNS and CDR2 SASEGT come from the germline V gene. Trimming cost V 4 bases and J 5 bases; bases outside gene matches: 6. The CDR3 runs to 15 residues.

V usage is TRBV6-5 and J usage is TRBJ1-4; the D is unclear. Trimming took 6 bases from V and 11 from J, leaving 13 bases between them. This CDR3 spans 12 amino acids. Germline V CDR1 and CDR2: MNHEY, SVGAGI. CDR3 residues: CASSRSAGKLFF. The DNA of the CDR3 is TGTGCCAGCAGCCGGTCAGCCGGGAAACTGTTTTTT.

The chain combines TRBV5-1 with TRBJ2-6; D is uncertain. CDR1 and CDR2 (germline): SGHRS, YFSETQ. This CDR3 is 15 amino acids long. The V and J ends lost 3 bases and 0 bases respectively, with 7 bases between them. CDR3: CASSSVRSGANVLTF. The CDR3 nucleotides are TGCGCCAGCAGCTCTGTCCGCTCTGGGGCCAACGTCCTGACTTTC.

The V gene is TRBV27, the J gene TRBJ1-6, with 8 positions matching TRBD1. The germline V gene has CDR1 MNHEY and CDR2 SMNVEV (reference sequence). V was clipped by 4 bases and J by 9 bases; unmatched bases: 11. This CDR3 comprises 16 residues. CDR3 nucleotides: TGTGCCAGCAGTTCGCACCCCGGACAGGGCCGTTCACCCCTCCACTTT. It yields the protein CASSSHPGQGRSPLHF.

The chain is built from TRBV4-1 and TRBJ1-6, with a weak D call TRBD1 (5 bases). This CDR3 spans 17 amino acids. Trimming took off 4 bases at V and 7 bases at J, with 20 bases between the two ends. Germline V gene sequence: CDR1 MGHRA, CDR2 YSYEKL. This chain's CDR3 is CASSPDSGGNRNSPLHF. CDR3 DNA: TGCGCCAGCAGCCCAGACTCGGGGGGGAATAGGAATTCACCCCTCCACTTT.

V gene TRBV2 combines with J gene TRBJ1-5; TRBD1 might be the D (5 bases). The CDR3 runs to 14 residues. Germline lookup yields CDR1 SNHLY and CDR2 FYNNEI. Trimming pared 3 bases from V and 5 bases from J, leaving 11 bases between. The CDR3 reads CASSDTAGYQPQHF. Written as DNA, the CDR3 is TGTGCCAGCAGTGATACGGCAGGGTATCAGCCCCAGCATTTT. Combining the CDR3 with reference TRBV2 and TRBJ1-5 gives the whole variable domain EPEVTQTPSHQVTQMGQEVILRCVPISNHLYFYWYRQILGQKVEFLVSFYNNEISEKSEIFDDQFSVERPDGSNFTLKIRSTKLEDSAMYFCASSDTAGYQPQHFGDGTRLSIL.

This rearrangement joins TRBV29-1 to TRBJ2-3; 9 bases map to TRBD1. Trimming removed 7 bases from V and 1 base from J; junction bases left unmatched: 6. Germline values: CDR1 SQVTM, CDR2 ANQGSEA. The CDR3 length is 14 residues. The DNA for the CDR3 is TGCAGCGGGCTCCGGGACAGGGGCACAGATACGCAGTATTTT. Its protein product is CSGLRDRGTDTQYF.

The chain recombines TRBV7-8 with TRBJ2-1; 10 bases align to TRBD2. The junction had 13 bases not matched to a gene; V was cut back by 2 bases and J by 9 bases. The CDR3 totals 17 residues. Germline V CDR1 and CDR2: SGHVS, FQNEAQ. CDR3 amino acids: CASSLFASGSLVAEQFF. Written as DNA, the CDR3 is TGTGCCAGCAGCTTATTTGCTAGCGGGAGTTTGGTTGCTGAGCAGTTCTTC. Based on the CDR3 plus reference TRBV7-8 and TRBJ2-1, the full variable domain is GAGVSQSPRYKVAKRGQDVALRCDPISGHVSLFWYQQALGQGPEFLTYFQNEAQLDKSGLPSDRFFAERPEGSVSTLKIQRTQQEDSAVYLCASSLFASGSLVAEQFFGPGTRLTVL.

The genes are TRBV6-1 and TRBJ1-1; D may be TRBD1 (6 bases). V shed 1 base and J shed 3 bases, with 9 bases lying between them. The CDR3 has 14 amino acids. Germline V gene lookup returns CDR1 MNHNS and CDR2 SASEGT. CDR3: CASSEVPGDTEAFF. DNA of the CDR3: TGTGCCAGCAGTGAAGTCCCAGGGGACACTGAAGCTTTCTTT.

The chain has TRBV18 and TRBJ2-2; D is undetermined. Trimming took 3 bases from V and 1 from J, leaving 9 bases between them. Per the germline V gene, CDR1 is KGHSH and CDR2 is LQKENI. The CDR3 length is 15 residues. This CDR3 reads CASSPPRENTGELFF. CDR3 nucleotide sequence: TGTGCCAGCTCACCGCCTAGAGAGAACACCGGGGAGCTGTTTTTT.

The chain couples TRBV5-1 to TRBJ1-2, with 8 bases lining up with TRBD1. Trimming removed 0 bases from V and 7 bases from J; junction bases left unmatched: 8. CDR3 size: 15 residues. CDR1 is SGHRS and CDR2 is YFSETQ in the germline V gene. The CDR3 protein is CASSLDGQGALGYTF. For the CDR3, the DNA is TGCGCCAGCAGCTTGGATGGGCAGGGGGCACTTGGCTACACCTTC.

The genes are TRBV5-1 and TRBJ2-1; possibly TRBD2 for D (6 bases). CDR1 is SGHRS, CDR2 YFSETQ, per germline. Trimming pared 0 bases from V and 8 bases from J, leaving 18 bases between. The CDR3 covers 16 residues. CDR3: CASSLVSLGLTDEQFF. The CDR3 nucleotides are TGCGCCAGCAGCTTGGTGTCTCTGGGACTCACGGATGAGCAGTTCTTC.

The V call is TRBV21-1, the J call TRBJ2-4; TRBD1, the D gene given by the table, was not confirmed from the DNA. TRBV21-1 is given as a pseudogene. The CDR3 is 14 amino acids. CDR3 sequence (DNA): TGTGCCAGCAGCAAGGGGACAGGGCGTAACATTCAGTACTTC. Translating gives CASSKGTGRNIQYF.

J is TRBJ2-7 and V is TRBV9, with a possible D match to TRBD1 (6 bases). Deletions cut 2 bases from V and 3 bases from J, with 18 bases between. Germline-derived CDR1 and CDR2 are SGDLS and YYNGEE. The CDR3 extends over 16 amino acids. The CDR3 bases are TGTGCCAGCAGCGTCCAGCCCTCGGGCAGGGGCTACGAGCAGTACTTC. This translates into CASSVQPSGRGYEQYF.

The J gene is TRBJ1-1, the V gene TRBV25-1; D uncertain. The CDR3 length is 15 residues. Germline V gene lookup returns CDR1 MGHDK and CDR2 SYGVNS. Deletions cut 6 bases from V and 4 bases from J, with 18 bases between. The CDR3 here is CASSGMRVSATEAFF. The DNA of the CDR3 is TGTGCCAGCAGCGGAATGAGGGTTTCTGCCACTGAAGCTTTCTTT.

The CDR3 is CASSASGTGTHEQYF. CDR3 bases: TGTGCCAGCAGCGCCTCCGGGACAGGGACCCACGAGCAGTACTTC. The chain joins TRBV5-6 to TRBJ2-7; 9 nucleotides agree with TRBD1. Germline V gene lookup returns CDR1 SGHDT and CDR2 YYEEEE. V gave up 4 bases and J gave up 5 bases; unmatched junction bases: 10. The CDR3 consists of 15 residues. Drawing the rest from reference TRBV5-6 and TRBJ2-7, the complete variable domain is DAGVTQSPTHLIKTRGQQVTLRCSPKSGHDTVSWYQQALGQGPQFIFQYYEEEERQRGNFPDRFSGHQFPNYSSELNVNALLLGDSALYLCASSASGTGTHEQYFGPGTRLTVT.

This sequence joins TRBV5-6 and TRBJ2-6; 9 nucleotides align to TRBD1. J lost 2 bases, V lost 5 bases, and 5 bases had no gene match. Germline values: CDR1 SGHDT, CDR2 YYEEEE. The CDR3 length is 16 residues. CDR3 nucleotides: TGTGCCAGCAGGGAGACAGGGGGGGCTGGGGCCAACGTCCTGACTTTC. Protein: CASRETGGAGANVLTF.